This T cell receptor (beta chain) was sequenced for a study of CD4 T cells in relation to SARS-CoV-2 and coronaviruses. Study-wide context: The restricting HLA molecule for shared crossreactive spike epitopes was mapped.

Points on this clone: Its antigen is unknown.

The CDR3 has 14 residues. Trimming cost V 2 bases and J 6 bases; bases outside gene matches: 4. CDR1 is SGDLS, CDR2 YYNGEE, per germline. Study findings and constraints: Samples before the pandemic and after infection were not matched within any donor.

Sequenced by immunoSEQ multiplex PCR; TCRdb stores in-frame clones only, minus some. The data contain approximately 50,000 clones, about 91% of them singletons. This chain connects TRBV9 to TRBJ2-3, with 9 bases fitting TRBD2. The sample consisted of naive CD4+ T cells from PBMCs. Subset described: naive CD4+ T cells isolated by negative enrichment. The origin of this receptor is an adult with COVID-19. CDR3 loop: CASSVLAGPDTQYF. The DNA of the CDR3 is TGTGCCAGCAGCGTCCTAGCGGGGCCTGATACGCAGTATTTT.